The rows below give T cell receptor beta chains drawn from one sample of a study of shared clonotypes between healthy human individuals. Sequenced by immunoSEQ multiplex PCR; TCRdb stores in-frame clones only, minus some. The table has 600,000 to 750,000 clones, about 90% seen once. Sequencing input: memory CD8+ T cells from PBMCs. Receptors were obtained from a young man in good health. Some clones in this sample may be carry-over from other donors' samples. CDR3s include the opening cysteine and the closing phenylalanine or tryptophan. A D gene is named only where the DNA matches it firmly. Where a row states a size, it is once, few, many or the class of an expanded clone; other rows omit it.

>.|TRBV7-8|.|TRBJ1-3
CASSRRDRTIYF
TGTGCCAGCAGCCGTAGGGACCGCACCATATATTTT
>.|TRBV7-9|TRBD1|TRBJ2-7
CASSLTGDYEQYF
TGTGCCAGCAGCTTAACAGGGGACTACGAGCAGTACTTC
>once|TRBV7-2|.|TRBJ2-7
CASSLERDSYEQYF
TGTGCCAGCAGCTTAGAGCGGGACAGCTACGAGCAGTACTTC
>.|TRBV5-1|TRBD1|TRBJ2-5
CASSRDRGRGETQYF
TGCGCCAGCAGCCGGGACAGGGGGAGAGGAGAGACCCAGTACTTC
>.|TRBV15|TRBD2|TRBJ2-3
CATSKYKREARTDTQYF
TGTGCCACCAGCAAGTATAAGCGGGAGGCTAGGACAGATACGCAGTATTTT
>.|TRBV9|.|TRBJ2-1
CASSMGNEQFF
TGTGCCAGCAGCATGGGGAATGAGCAGTTCTTC
>.|TRBV2|TRBD2|TRBJ2-4
CASSERGTSKVKNIQYF
TGTGCCAGCAGTGAAAGGGGGACTAGCAAGGTCAAAAACATTCAGTACTTC
>.|TRBV28|.|TRBJ2-7
CASSLWSREQYF
TGTGCCAGCAGTTTATGGAGCCGCGAGCAGTACTTC
>.|TRBV6-5|.|TRBJ2-7
CASSYSYSYEQYF
TGTGCCAGCAGTTACTCCTACTCCTACGAGCAGTACTTC
>.|TRBV5-1|TRBD1|TRBJ1-1
CASRQGGADTEAFF
TGCGCCAGCCGTCAGGGGGGTGCGGACACTGAAGCTTTCTTT
>.|TRBV9|.|TRBJ2-7
CASSVDSAYSYEQYF
TGTGCCAGCAGCGTAGATAGCGCGTACTCCTACGAGCAGTACTTC
>.|TRBV14|.|TRBJ1-2
CASSQHQQPNYGYTF
TGTGCCAGCAGCCAACACCAGCAGCCTAACTATGGCTACACCTTC
>.|TRBV27|.|TRBJ1-2
CASSLTRGFDYGYTF
TGTGCCAGCAGTCTAACTAGGGGGTTTGACTATGGCTACACCTTC
>.|TRBV19|.|TRBJ2-5
CASSIPGTVQETQYF
TGTGCCAGTAGTATTCCAGGAACAGTCCAAGAGACCCAGTACTTC
>.|TRBV7-7|.|TRBJ1-1
CASSLAVSTEAFF
TGTGCCAGCAGCTTGGCTGTTAGCACTGAAGCTTTCTTT
>.|TRBV10-3|.|TRBJ1-4
CAISEGGLAEKLFF
TGTGCCATCAGCGAGGGGGGTTTGGCTGAAAAACTGTTTTTT
>.|TRBV7-9|.|TRBJ2-1
CASSFTESDGVF
TGTGCCAGCAGCTTCACAGAAAGCGACGGGGTCTTC
>.|TRBV7-9|TRBD2|TRBJ2-1
CATEILAGTYNEQFF
TGTGCCACCGAAATCCTAGCGGGAACCTACAATGAGCAGTTCTTC
>.|TRBV27|.|TRBJ2-6
CASSLRGAYGANVLTF
TGTGCCAGCAGTCTCCGGGGGGCATACGGGGCCAACGTCCTGACTTTC
>once|TRBV6-5|TRBD1|TRBJ2-7
CASSYPRQGGEQYF
TGTGCCAGCAGTTACCCAAGACAGGGGGGCGAGCAGTACTTC
>.|TRBV27|TRBD2|TRBJ2-1
CASSSILAGGHNEQFF
TGTGCCAGCAGTTCGATACTAGCGGGAGGGCACAATGAGCAGTTCTTC
>.|TRBV7-8|TRBD1|TRBJ2-1
CASSLEPTGQIYNEQFF
TGTGCCAGCAGCTTAGAGCCAACGGGACAGATCTACAATGAGCAGTTCTTC
>.|TRBV29-1|.|TRBJ2-7
CSVSGPGSLNSYEQYF
TGCAGCGTCAGCGGGCCGGGGAGCCTAAACTCCTACGAGCAGTACTTC
>.|TRBV15|.|TRBJ1-2
CATSRPSLQGYTVNYGYTF
TGTGCCACCAGCAGACCTAGTCTCCAAGGGTATACAGTTAACTATGGCTACACCTTC
>.|TRBV7-9|TRBD2|TRBJ2-7
CASSPPGTIYEQYF
TGTGCCAGCAGTCCTCCGGGGACTATCTACGAGCAGTACTTC
>.|TRBV27|.|TRBJ2-7
CASSLGSVAYEQYF
TGTGCCAGCAGTCTGGGTTCGGTCGCCTACGAGCAGTACTTC
>.|TRBV7-9|TRBD2|TRBJ2-1
CASSLEAGLAGSYNEQFF
TGTGCCAGCAGCTTAGAAGCGGGACTAGCGGGGTCCTACAATGAGCAGTTCTTC
>.|TRBV7-6|.|TRBJ1-3
CASSPVPSSGNTIYF
TGTGCCAGCAGCCCGGTCCCGAGCTCTGGAAACACCATATATTTT
>.|TRBV7-8|.|TRBJ1-6
CASTPWQGSYNSPLHF
TGTGCCAGCACCCCTTGGCAGGGCTCCTATAATTCACCCCTCCACTTT
>once|TRBV19|.|TRBJ1-5
CASSERDYNQPQHF
TGTGCCAGTAGCGAGCGGGACTACAATCAGCCCCAGCATTTT
>.|TRBV7-9|.|TRBJ2-1
CASSLDGSSYNEQFF
TGTGCCAGCAGCTTAGATGGAAGCTCCTACAATGAGCAGTTCTTC
>.|TRBV29-1|TRBD1|TRBJ2-7
CSVDFQGVLDEQYF
TGCAGCGTTGATTTCCAGGGGGTTTTAGACGAGCAGTACTTC
>.|TRBV28|TRBD2|TRBJ2-1
CASSLTTSGSYNEQFF
TGTGCCAGCAGTTTAACGACTAGCGGATCCTACAATGAGCAGTTCTTC
>.|TRBV7-2|TRBD2|TRBJ2-5
CASSLQRDGQETQYF
TGTGCCAGCAGCTTGCAGCGGGATGGCCAAGAGACCCAGTACTTC
>.|TRBV9|.|TRBJ1-4
CASSVGSGLINEKLFF
TGTGCCAGCAGCGTAGGGAGTGGGCTGATTAATGAAAAACTGTTTTTT
>.|TRBV6-1|.|TRBJ2-7
CASSASYEQYF
TGTGCCAGCAGCGCCTCATACGAGCAGTACTTC
>once|TRBV27|.|TRBJ2-7
CASSPTRGYNWEQYF
TGTGCCAGCAGCCCTACCCGGGGGTATAACTGGGAGCAGTACTTC
>.|TRBV2|.|TRBJ2-5
CASSPPEGQETQYF
TGTGCCAGCAGTCCCCCGGAGGGTCAAGAGACCCAGTACTTC
>.|TRBV4-3|.|TRBJ2-1
CASSHRGRNEQFF
TGCGCCAGCAGTCATCGAGGGAGGAATGAGCAGTTCTTC
>.|TRBV14|TRBD2|TRBJ2-3
CASSQRASGSTDTQYF
TGTGCCAGCAGCCAAAGGGCTAGCGGGAGCACAGATACGCAGTATTTT